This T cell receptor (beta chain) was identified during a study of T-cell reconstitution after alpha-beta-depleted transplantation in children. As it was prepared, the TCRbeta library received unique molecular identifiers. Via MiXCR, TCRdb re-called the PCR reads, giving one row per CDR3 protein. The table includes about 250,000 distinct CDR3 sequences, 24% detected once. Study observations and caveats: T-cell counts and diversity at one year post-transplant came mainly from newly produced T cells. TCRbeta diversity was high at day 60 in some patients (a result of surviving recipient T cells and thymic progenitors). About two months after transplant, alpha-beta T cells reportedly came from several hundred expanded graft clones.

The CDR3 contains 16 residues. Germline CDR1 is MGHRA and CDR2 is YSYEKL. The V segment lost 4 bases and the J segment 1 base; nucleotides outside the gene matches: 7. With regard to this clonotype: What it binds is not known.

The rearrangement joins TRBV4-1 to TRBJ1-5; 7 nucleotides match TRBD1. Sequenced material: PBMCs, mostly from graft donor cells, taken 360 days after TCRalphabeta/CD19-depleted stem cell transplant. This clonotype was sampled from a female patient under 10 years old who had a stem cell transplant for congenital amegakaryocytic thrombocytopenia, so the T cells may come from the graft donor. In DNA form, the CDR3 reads TGCGCCAGCAGCCTTCAGGGGGGCGGAAGCAATCAGCCCCAGCATTTT. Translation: CASSLQGGGSNQPQHF.